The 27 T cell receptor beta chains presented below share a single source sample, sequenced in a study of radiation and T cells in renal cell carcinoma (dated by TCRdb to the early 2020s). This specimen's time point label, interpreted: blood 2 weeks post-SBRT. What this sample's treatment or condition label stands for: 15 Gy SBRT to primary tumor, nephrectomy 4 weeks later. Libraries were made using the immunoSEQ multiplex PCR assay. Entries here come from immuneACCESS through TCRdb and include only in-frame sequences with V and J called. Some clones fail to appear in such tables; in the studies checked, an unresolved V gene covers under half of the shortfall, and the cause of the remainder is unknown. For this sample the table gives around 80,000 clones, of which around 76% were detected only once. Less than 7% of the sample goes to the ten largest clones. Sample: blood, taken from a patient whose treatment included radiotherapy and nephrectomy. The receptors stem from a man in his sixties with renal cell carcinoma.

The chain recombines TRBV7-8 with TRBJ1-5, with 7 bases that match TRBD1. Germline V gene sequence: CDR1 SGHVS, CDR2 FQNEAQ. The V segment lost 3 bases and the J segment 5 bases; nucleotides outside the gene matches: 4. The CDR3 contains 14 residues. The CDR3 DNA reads TGTGCCAGCAGCTTGTCACAGGGGTATCAGCCCCAGCATTTT. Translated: CASSLSQGYQPQHF.

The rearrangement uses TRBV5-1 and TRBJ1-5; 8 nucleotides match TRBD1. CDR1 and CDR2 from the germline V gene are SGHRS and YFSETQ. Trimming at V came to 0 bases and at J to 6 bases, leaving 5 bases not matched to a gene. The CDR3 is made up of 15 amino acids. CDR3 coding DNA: TGCGCCAGCAGCTTGGATGGACAGGGTTTTCAGCCCCAGCATTTT. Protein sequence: CASSLDGQGFQPQHF.

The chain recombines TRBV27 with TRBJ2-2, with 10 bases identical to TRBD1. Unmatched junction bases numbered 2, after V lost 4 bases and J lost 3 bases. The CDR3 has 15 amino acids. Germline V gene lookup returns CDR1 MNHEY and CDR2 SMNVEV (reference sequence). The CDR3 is CASSWGTGDTGELFF. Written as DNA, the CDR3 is TGTGCCAGCAGTTGGGGGACAGGGGACACCGGGGAGCTGTTTTTT.

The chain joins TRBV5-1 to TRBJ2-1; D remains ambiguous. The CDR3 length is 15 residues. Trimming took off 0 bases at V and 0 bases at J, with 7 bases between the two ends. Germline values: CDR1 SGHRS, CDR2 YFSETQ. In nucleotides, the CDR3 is TGCGCCAGCAGCTTGGACGTAGGCTCCTACAATGAGCAGTTCTTC. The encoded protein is CASSLDVGSYNEQFF.

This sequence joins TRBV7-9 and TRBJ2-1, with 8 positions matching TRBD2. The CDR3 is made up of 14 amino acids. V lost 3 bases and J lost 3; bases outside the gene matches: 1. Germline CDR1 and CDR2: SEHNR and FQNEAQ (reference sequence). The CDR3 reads CASSFSGNYNEQFF. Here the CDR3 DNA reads TGTGCCAGCAGCTTTAGCGGGAACTACAATGAGCAGTTCTTC. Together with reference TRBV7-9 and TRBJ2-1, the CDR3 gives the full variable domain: DTGVSQNPRHKITKRGQNVTFRCDPISEHNRLYWYRQTLGQGPEFLTYFQNEAQLEKSRLLSDRFSAERPKGSFSTLEIQRTEQGDSAMYLCASSFSGNYNEQFFGPGTRLTVL.

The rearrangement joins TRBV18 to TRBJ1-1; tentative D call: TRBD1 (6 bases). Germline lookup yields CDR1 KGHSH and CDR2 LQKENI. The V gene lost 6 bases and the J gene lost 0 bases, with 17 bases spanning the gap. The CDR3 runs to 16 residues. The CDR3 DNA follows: TGTGCCAGCTCGGCTACGACAGGAACGATGAACACTGAAGCTTTCTTT. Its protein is CASSATTGTMNTEAFF.

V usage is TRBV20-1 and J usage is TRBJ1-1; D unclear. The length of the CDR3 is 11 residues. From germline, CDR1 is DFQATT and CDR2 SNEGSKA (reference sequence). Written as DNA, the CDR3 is TGCTCGGGGAAGCCGAACACTGAAGCTTTCTTT. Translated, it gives CSGKPNTEAFF.

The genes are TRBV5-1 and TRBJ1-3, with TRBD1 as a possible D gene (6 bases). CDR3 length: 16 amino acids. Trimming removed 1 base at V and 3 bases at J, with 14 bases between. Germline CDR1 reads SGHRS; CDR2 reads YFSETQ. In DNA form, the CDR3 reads TGCGCCAGCAGCTTGACGGGGGCGCCTTATGGAAACACCATATATTTT. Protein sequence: CASSLTGAPYGNTIYF.

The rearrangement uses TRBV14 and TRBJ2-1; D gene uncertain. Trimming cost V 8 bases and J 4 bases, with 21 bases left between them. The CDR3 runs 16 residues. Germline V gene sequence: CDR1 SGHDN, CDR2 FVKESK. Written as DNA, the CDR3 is TGTGCCAGCGGAAGATTTAGCCCCGCCCGTTACAATGAGCAGTTCTTC. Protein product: CASGRFSPARYNEQFF.

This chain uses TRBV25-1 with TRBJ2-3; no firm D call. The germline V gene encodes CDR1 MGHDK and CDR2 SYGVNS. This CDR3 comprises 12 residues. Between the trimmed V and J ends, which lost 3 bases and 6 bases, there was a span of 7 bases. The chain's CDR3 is CASSDTGDTQYF. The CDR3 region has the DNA TGTGCCAGCAGTGACACCGGGGATACGCAGTATTTT.

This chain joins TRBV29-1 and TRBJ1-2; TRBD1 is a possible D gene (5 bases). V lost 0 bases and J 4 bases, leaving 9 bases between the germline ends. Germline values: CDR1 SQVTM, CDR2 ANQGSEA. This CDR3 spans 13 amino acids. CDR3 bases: TGCAGCGTTGAAGATGGCGGGGGCTATGGCTACACCTTC. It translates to CSVEDGGGYGYTF. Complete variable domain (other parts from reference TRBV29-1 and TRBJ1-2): SAVISQKPSRDICQRGTSLTIQCQVDSQVTMMFWYRQQPGQSLTLIATANQGSEATYESGFVIDKFPISRPNLTFSTLTVSNMSPEDSSIYLCSVEDGGGYGYTFGSGTRLTVV.

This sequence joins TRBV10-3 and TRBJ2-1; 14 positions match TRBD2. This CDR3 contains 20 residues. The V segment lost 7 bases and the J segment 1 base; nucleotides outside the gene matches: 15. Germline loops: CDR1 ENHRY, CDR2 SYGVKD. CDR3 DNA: TGTGCCATCACCCCCGGGACTAGCGGGAGAATGGGAGGGTCCTACAATGAGCAGTTCTTC. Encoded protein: CAITPGTSGRMGGSYNEQFF.

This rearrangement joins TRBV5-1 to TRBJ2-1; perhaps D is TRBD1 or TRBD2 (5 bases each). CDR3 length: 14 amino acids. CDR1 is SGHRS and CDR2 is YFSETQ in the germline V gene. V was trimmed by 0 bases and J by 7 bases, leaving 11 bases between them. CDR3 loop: CASSLARAGNEQFF. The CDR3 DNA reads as TGCGCCAGCAGCTTGGCCAGGGCGGGTAATGAGCAGTTCTTC. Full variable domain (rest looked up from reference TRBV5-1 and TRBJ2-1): KAGVTQTPRYLIKTRGQQVTLSCSPISGHRSVSWYQQTPGQGLQFLFEYFSETQRNKGNFPGRFSGRQFSNSRSEMNVSTLELGDSALYLCASSLARAGNEQFFGPGTRLTVL.

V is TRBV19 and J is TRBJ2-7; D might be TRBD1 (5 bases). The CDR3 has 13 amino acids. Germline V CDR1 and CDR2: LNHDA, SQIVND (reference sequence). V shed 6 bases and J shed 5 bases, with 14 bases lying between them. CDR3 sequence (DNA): TGTGCCAGTAGCCAGCAGGGATTCGACGAGCAGTACTTC. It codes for CASSQQGFDEQYF.

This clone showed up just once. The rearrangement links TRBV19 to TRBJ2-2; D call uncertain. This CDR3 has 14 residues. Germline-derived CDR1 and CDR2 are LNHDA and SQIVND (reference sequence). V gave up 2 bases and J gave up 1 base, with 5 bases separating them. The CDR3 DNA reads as TGTGCCAGTAGTATAAAGGTGAACACCGGGGAGCTGTTTTTT. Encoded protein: CASSIKVNTGELFF.

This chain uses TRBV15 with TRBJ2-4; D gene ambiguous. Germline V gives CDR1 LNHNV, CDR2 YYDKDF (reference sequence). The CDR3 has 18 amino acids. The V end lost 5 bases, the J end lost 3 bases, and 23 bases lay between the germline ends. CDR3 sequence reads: CATSRTPSWAVGKNIQYF. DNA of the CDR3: TGTGCCACCAGCCGAACACCCTCCTGGGCAGTTGGCAAAAACATTCAGTACTTC.

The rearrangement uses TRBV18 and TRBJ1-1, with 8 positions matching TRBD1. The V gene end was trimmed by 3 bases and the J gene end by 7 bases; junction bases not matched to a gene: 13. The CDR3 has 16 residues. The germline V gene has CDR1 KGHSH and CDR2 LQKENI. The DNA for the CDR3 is TGTGCCAGCTCACCTCTCCGAAAGACAGGGGAGGGTGAAGCTTTCTTT. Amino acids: CASSPLRKTGEGEAFF.

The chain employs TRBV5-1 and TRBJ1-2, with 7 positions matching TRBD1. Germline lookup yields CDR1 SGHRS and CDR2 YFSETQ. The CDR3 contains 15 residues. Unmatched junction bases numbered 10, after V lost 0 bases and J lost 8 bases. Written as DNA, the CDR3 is TGCGCCAGCAGCTTGGACCTTCAGGGGGTAAGCGGCTACACCTTC. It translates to CASSLDLQGVSGYTF.

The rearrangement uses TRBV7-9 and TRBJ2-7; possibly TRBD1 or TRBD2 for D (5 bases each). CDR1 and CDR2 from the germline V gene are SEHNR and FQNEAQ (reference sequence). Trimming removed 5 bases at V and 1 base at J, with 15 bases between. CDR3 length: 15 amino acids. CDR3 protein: CASSPGTLSSYEQYF. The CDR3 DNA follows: TGTGCCAGCAGCCCAGGGACGCTAAGTTCCTACGAGCAGTACTTC.

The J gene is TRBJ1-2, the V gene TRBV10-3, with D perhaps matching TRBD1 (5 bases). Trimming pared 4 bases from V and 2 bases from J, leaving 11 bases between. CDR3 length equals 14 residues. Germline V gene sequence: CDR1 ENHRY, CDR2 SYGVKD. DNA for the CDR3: TGTGCCATCAGTGGGGGAGGGGTCAACTATGGCTACACCTTC. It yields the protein CAISGGGVNYGYTF.

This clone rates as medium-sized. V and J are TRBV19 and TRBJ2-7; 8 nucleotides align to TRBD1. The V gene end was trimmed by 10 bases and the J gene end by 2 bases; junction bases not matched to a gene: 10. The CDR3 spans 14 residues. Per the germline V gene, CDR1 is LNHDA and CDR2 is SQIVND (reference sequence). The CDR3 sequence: CATQPGTGPYEQYF. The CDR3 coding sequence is TGTGCCACCCAACCCGGGACAGGTCCCTACGAGCAGTACTTC. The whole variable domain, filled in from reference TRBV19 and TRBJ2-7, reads DGGITQSPKYLFRKEGQNVTLSCEQNLNHDAMYWYRQDPGQGLRLIYYSQIVNDFQKGDIAEGYSVSREKKESFPLTVTSAQKNPTAFYLCATQPGTGPYEQYFGPGTRLTVT.

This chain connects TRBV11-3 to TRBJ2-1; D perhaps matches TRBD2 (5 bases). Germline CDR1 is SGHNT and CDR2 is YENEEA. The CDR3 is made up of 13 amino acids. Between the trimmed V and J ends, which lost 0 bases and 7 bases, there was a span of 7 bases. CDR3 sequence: CASSLERRNEQFF. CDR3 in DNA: TGTGCCAGCAGCTTAGAAAGGAGGAATGAGCAGTTCTTC. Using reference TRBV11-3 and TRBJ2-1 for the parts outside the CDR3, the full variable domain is EAGVVQSPRYKIIEKKQPVAFWCNPISGHNTLYWYLQNLGQGPELLIRYENEEAVDDSQLPKDRFSAERLKGVDSTLKIQPAELGDSAVYLCASSLERRNEQFFGPGTRLTVL.

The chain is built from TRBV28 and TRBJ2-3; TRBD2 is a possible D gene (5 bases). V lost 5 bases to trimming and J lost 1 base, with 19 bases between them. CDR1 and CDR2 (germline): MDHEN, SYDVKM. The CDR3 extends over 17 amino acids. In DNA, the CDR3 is TGTGCCAGCAGTCCCCACATGAGGGTAAAGGGCACAGATACGCAGTATTTT. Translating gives CASSPHMRVKGTDTQYF.

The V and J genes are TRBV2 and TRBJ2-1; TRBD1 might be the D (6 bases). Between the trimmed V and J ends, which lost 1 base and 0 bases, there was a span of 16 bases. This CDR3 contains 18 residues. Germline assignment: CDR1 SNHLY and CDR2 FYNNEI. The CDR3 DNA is TGTGCCAGCAGTGAAGGGTTTAAGTCCAGGGGCTCCTACAATGAGCAGTTCTTC. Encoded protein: CASSEGFKSRGSYNEQFF.

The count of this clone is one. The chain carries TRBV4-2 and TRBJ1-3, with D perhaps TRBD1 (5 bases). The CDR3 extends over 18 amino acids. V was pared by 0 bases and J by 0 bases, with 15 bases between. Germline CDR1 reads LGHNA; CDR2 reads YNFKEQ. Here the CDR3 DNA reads TGTGCCAGCAGCCAAGATCCAGGGATATTCAGCTCTGGAAACACCATATATTTT. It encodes CASSQDPGIFSSGNTIYF.

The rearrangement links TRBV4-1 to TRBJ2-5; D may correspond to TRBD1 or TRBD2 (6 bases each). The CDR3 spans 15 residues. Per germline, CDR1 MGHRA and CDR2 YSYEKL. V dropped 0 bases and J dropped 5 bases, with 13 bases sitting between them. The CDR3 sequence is CASSQEGGLGETQYF. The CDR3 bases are TGCGCCAGCAGCCAAGAAGGGGGGCTTGGGGAGACCCAGTACTTC.

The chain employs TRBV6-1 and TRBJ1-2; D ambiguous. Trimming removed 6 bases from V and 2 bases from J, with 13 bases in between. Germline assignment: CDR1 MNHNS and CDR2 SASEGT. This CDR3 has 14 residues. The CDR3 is CASRPDGSNYGYTF. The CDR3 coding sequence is TGTGCCAGCAGGCCGGACGGATCAAACTATGGCTACACCTTC.